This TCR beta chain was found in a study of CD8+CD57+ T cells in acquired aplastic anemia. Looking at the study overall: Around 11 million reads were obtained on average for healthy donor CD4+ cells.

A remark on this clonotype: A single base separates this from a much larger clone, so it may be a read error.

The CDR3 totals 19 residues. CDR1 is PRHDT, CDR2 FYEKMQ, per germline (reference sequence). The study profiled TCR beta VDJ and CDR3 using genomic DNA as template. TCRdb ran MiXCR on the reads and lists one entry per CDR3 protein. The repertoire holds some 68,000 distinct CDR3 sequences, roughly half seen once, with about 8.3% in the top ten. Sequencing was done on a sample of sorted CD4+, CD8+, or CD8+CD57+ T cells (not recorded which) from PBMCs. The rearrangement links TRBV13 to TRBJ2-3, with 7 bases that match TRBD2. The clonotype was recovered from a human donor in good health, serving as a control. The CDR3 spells CASGFLGGGGRSGTDTQYF. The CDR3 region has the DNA TGTGCCAGCGGCTTCTTGGGGGGAGGCGGGAGATCAGGCACAGATACGCAGTATTTT.